In this sample, the clone carrying this T cell receptor beta chain turned up a few times. Its specificity is not known. Cells that had been cultured for 10 days were the source of isolated CD4+ T cells. Everyone in the study got two shots of either the BNT162b2 or mRNA-1273 vaccine. The sample comes from a study of vaccination effects on CD4 cells after COVID-19. This table comes from immunoSEQ multiplex PCR, and its TCRdb copy is limited to in-frame clones, with some not included. The sample contains some 70,000 clones, roughly 80% of which appear only once. Sequences were derived from CD4+ T cells from PBMCs cultured without peptide, sampled after COVID-19 vaccination. The clonotype originates from a human donor who received a COVID-19 vaccine.

For the CDR3, the DNA is TGTGCCAGCAGTTACAGGGCCAGGGTTGACGAAAAACTGTTTTTT. It translates to CASSYRARVDEKLFF. The rearrangement uses TRBV6-6 and TRBJ1-4; TRBD1 might be the D (5 bases). CDR1 is MNHNY, CDR2 SVGAGI, per germline (reference sequence). The CDR3 extends over 15 amino acids. V was trimmed by 2 bases and J by 8 bases, leaving 15 bases between them.